This passage covers 8 T cell receptor beta chains from one sample sequenced in a study of T cells in Graves' hyperthyroidism and ophthalmopathy. Amplification of TCR beta CDR3 regions used RNA as the template. A set of HTBI primers served as the primers for a first-round RT-PCR of the TCR CDR3. TCRdb redid the calling of the multiplex PCR reads with MiXCR, one entry per CDR3 protein. Counted here are more than 450,000 distinct CDR3 sequences, 12% to 15% occurring once; the ten biggest clones make up roughly 14%. The specimen sequenced was blood. Source of these receptors: a woman between 40 and 50 years old with Graves' hyperthyroidism.

Many counts were recorded for this clonotype. The rearrangement joins TRBV5-1 to TRBJ1-1, with D perhaps TRBD1 (5 bases). V shed 5 bases and J shed 0 bases, with 17 bases lying between them. Germline V gene data show CDR1 as SGHRS and CDR2 as YFSETQ. This CDR3 has 16 amino acids. CDR3 sequence (DNA): TGCGCCAGCAGGGATGGCCGGGGGTTGATGAACACTGAAGCTTTCTTT. Protein sequence: CASRDGRGLMNTEAFF.

This clonotype was detected many times. This rearrangement joins TRBV30 to TRBJ1-2; 9 bases are a match to TRBD1. The germline CDR1 and CDR2 sequences are GTSNPN and SVGIG (reference sequence). The CDR3 runs 14 residues. Trimming at V came to 2 bases and at J to 9 bases, leaving 10 bases not matched to a gene. The chain's CDR3 is CAWSTGTGPSRYTF. The CDR3 coding sequence is TGTGCCTGGAGTACCGGGACAGGGCCTTCTCGCTACACCTTC.

The gene calls are TRBV6-1 and TRBJ2-1; 10 nucleotides agree with TRBD2. The V gene's germline CDR1 is MNHNS and CDR2 SASEGT. The J segment lost 3 bases and the V segment lost 9 bases, leaving 5 bases of the junction unmatched. The CDR3 has 14 residues. CDR3 region: CASNPSGGYNEQFF. The CDR3 coding sequence is TGTGCCAGTAACCCTAGCGGGGGCTACAATGAGCAGTTCTTC.

At least ten counts were recorded for this clonotype. As DNA, the CDR3 is TGTGCCAGCAGCCTCGGGACTAGCGGGAGAAGTCCGTACTTC. It encodes CASSLGTSGRSPYF. The V and J genes are TRBV3-1 and TRBJ2-5, with TRBD2 identical over 14 bases. Unmatched junction bases numbered 8, after V lost 4 bases and J lost 13 bases. The CDR3 contains 14 residues. CDR1 is LGHDT and CDR2 is YNNKEL in the germline V gene (reference sequence).

This clonotype came up many times. V gene TRBV7-8 combines with J gene TRBJ2-5, with D possibly being TRBD1 or TRBD2 (5 bases each). Per the germline V gene, CDR1 is SGHVS and CDR2 is FQNEAQ. The CDR3 contains 12 residues. V was clipped by 5 bases and J by 7 bases, with 11 bases between them. The CDR3: CASSRDPGTQYF. In nucleotides, the CDR3 is TGTGCCAGCAGCCGGGACCCAGGGACCCAGTACTTC.

Remarks on this clonotype: This may arise from a read error, as a much more abundant clone is one base away. The chain joins TRBV2 to TRBJ2-1, with 9 bases fitting TRBD1. J was trimmed by 2 bases and V by 8 bases; bases with no gene match: 10. The germline V gene encodes CDR1 SNHLY and CDR2 FYNNEI. This CDR3 has 16 residues. The CDR3 sequence is CASCRPGQGTYNEQFF. DNA of the CDR3: TGTGCCAGCTGCCGGCCGGGACAGGGAACCTACAATGAGCAGTTCTTC.

This clonotype has a handful of counts. V is TRBV10-2 and J is TRBJ2-5; the match to TRBD2 covers 8 bases. The CDR3 has 15 amino acids. Germline CDR1 WSHSY, CDR2 SAAADI. V trimming: 3 bases; J trimming: 8 bases; junction bases outside the gene matches: 11. This CDR3 is CASSEGPSGLETQYF. The CDR3 nucleotides are TGCGCCAGCAGTGAAGGCCCTAGCGGGCTTGAAACCCAGTACTTC.

For this clonotype: Since a much larger clone is just one base distant, this may be a read error. The gene calls are TRBV12-3 or TRBV12-4 and TRBJ1-2; D not resolved. The CDR3 length is 13 residues. DNA for the CDR3: TGTGCCAGCAGTTTGACGCGGCGGGGTGGCCACACCTTC. Translating gives CASSLTRRGGHTF.